This T cell receptor (beta chain) originates from a study of T cells after yellow fever vaccination. Comments on this clonotype: One junction end does not reproduce the germline sequence, and a read error may be involved.

Germline CDR1 and CDR2: SGHVS and FQNEAQ. The CDR3 contains 17 residues. TCRdb re-called the 5' RACE reads through MiXCR, storing one row per CDR3 protein. This table has a few hundred thousand distinct CDR3 sequences, roughly 8.3% appearing once. This sequence originates from a man between 18 and 35 years old who received the YFV17D yellow fever vaccine. V gene TRBV7-8 combines with J gene TRBJ2-3; TRBD1 aligns across 10 bases. The sample here was PBMCs, taken roughly 46 days after the first yellow fever vaccination. CDR3 coding DNA: TGTGCCAACAGCTTAAGGGCCCCGGGACAGGGGTCTGATACGCAGTATTTT. Encoded protein: CANSLRAPGQGSDTQYF.